The 2 T cell receptor beta chains presented below share a single source sample, sequenced in a study of vaccination and CD4 T cells after COVID-19. These receptors have no known antigen. The treatment here: roughly 10-day PBMC culture with coronavirus spike peptide pools or control peptides (ViraFEST assay). Cultured CD4+ T cells had their DNA profiled by the Oncomine TCR Beta short-read assay. TCRdb independently ran MiXCR on the PCR reads; one entry per CDR3 protein. The data hold over 10,000 distinct CDR3 sequences, with 45% to 55% observed a single time. Source: cultured CD4+ T cells from blood, taken after SARS-CoV-2 vaccination. The source of these receptors is a human donor with COVID-19.

The chain joins TRBV27 to TRBJ1-2; D is possibly TRBD1 (5 bases). The V gene's germline CDR1 is MNHEY and CDR2 SMNVEV (reference sequence). The germline V and J ends were trimmed by 5 bases and 1 base, with 17 bases remaining between them. The CDR3 length is 16 residues. CDR3: CASSPKPPTVNYGYTF. The CDR3 DNA follows: TGTGCCAGCAGTCCCAAGCCACCGACAGTTAACTATGGCTACACCTTC.

Only a few counts were recorded for this clonotype. This rearrangement joins TRBV6-2 or TRBV6-3 to TRBJ1-2; D uncertain. The CDR3 totals 15 residues. Between the trimmed V and J ends, which lost 0 bases and 5 bases, there was a span of 13 bases. Germline CDR1 and CDR2: MNHEY and SVGEGT. The CDR3 here is CASSYSSADLYGYTF. Here the CDR3 DNA reads TGTGCCAGCAGTTACTCGTCTGCGGACCTTTATGGCTACACCTTC.